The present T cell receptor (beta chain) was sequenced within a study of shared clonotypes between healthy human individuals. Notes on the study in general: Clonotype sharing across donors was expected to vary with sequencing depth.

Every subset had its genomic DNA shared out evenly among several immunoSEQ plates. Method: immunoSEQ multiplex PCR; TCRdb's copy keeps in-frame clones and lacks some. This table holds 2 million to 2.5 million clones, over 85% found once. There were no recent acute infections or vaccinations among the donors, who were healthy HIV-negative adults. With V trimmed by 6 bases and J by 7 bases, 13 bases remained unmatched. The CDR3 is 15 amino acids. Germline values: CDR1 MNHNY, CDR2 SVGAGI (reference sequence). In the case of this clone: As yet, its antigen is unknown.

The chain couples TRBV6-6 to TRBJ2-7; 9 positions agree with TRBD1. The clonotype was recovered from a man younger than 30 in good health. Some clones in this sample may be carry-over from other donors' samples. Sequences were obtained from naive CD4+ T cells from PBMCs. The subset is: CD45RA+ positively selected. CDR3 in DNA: TGTGCCAGCAGACCCCCGGGACAGGGCCTTCGGGAGCAGTACTTC. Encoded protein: CASRPPGQGLREQYF.